The 27 T cell receptor beta chains below all came from one sample that was sequenced in a study of blood T cell repertoires in COVID-19. Clones were read by immunoSEQ multiplex PCR, and TCRdb kept only the in-frame ones, dropping some. The sample lists about 180,000 clones, around 80% occurring once. The material sequenced was peripheral blood. The receptors come from a woman aged 80 or older with COVID-19, enrolled during active disease.

This chain links TRBV24-1 with TRBJ2-7, with TRBD1 identical over 7 bases. Trimming cost V 5 bases and J 3 bases; bases outside gene matches: 3. Per the germline V gene, CDR1 is KGHDR and CDR2 is SFDVKD. The CDR3 has 13 residues. The CDR3 protein is CATSGRQGYEQYF. Written as DNA, the CDR3 is TGTGCCACCAGTGGCCGACAGGGCTACGAGCAGTACTTC.

This sequence joins TRBV28 and TRBJ2-7; 10 positions agree with TRBD1. CDR1 MDHEN and CDR2 SYDVKM come from the germline V gene. This CDR3 region has 15 residues. J lost 3 bases, V lost 6 bases, and 8 bases had no gene match. The CDR3 nucleotides read TGTGCCAGCAGCCCCGAGACAGGGGGCTTCTACGAGCAGTACTTC. It encodes CASSPETGGFYEQYF.

This chain connects TRBV15 to TRBJ2-5; a weak D match, TRBD1 (5 bases). The length of the CDR3 is 14 residues. Trimming stripped 1 base from V and 4 bases from J, with 10 bases between. CDR1 and CDR2 (germline): LNHNV, YYDKDF (reference sequence). The CDR3 coding sequence is TGTGCCACCAGCAGAGGGGGCAGCGTAGAGACCCAGTACTTC. This encodes CATSRGGSVETQYF.

This rearrangement joins TRBV6-6 to TRBJ1-2; 8 bases are a match to TRBD1. CDR1 MNHNY and CDR2 SVGAGI come from the germline V gene (reference sequence). V gave up 6 bases and J gave up 3 bases; unmatched junction bases: 6. The CDR3 extends over 14 amino acids. CDR3 amino acids: CASSPRGRDYGYTF. As DNA, the CDR3 is TGTGCCAGCAGCCCCAGGGGGCGCGACTATGGCTACACCTTC.

The chain employs TRBV6-1 and TRBJ1-5; weak D call: TRBD1 (6 bases). The CDR3 loop spans 16 amino acids. Looked up from germline, CDR1 is MNHNS and CDR2 is SASEGT. V was shortened by 1 base and J by 2 bases, with 12 bases between the two germline ends. The CDR3 is CASSEDWGGGNQPQHF. The CDR3 DNA follows: TGTGCCAGCAGTGAAGATTGGGGGGGCGGCAATCAGCCCCAGCATTTT.

The chain recombines TRBV15 with TRBJ2-7; D is possibly TRBD2 (5 bases). The CDR3 is 13 residues long. Deletions cut 4 bases from V and 6 bases from J, with 13 bases between. CDR1 and CDR2 from the germline V gene are LNHNV and YYDKDF (reference sequence). The CDR3 here is CATSNKPRGEQYF. The CDR3 bases are TGTGCCACCAGCAACAAACCCCGGGGCGAGCAGTACTTC.

This clone was observed a handful of times. The chain couples TRBV7-9 to TRBJ1-3, with D possibly being TRBD1 (6 bases). Germline assignment: CDR1 SEHNR and CDR2 FQNEAQ (reference sequence). V lost 4 bases, J lost 4 bases, and 11 bases lay in between. The CDR3 totals 14 residues. Here the CDR3 DNA reads TGTGCCAGCAGCTCAGTAGGGACAGGAAACACCATATATTTT. This encodes CASSSVGTGNTIYF.

The chain uses TRBV3-1 (or the pseudogene TRBV3-2) and TRBJ2-1; 10 bases match TRBD1. CDR1 and CDR2 from the germline V gene are LGHDT and YNNKEL (reference sequence). The V segment lost 4 bases and the J segment 2 bases; nucleotides outside the gene matches: 5. The CDR3 has 16 amino acids. CDR3 DNA: TGTGCCAGCAGCCGAGTCGGACAGGGGGCCTACAATGAGCAGTTCTTC. Amino acid sequence: CASSRVGQGAYNEQFF.

The genes are TRBV6-2 or TRBV6-3 and TRBJ2-7, with 10 bases fitting TRBD2. Looked up from germline, CDR1 is MNHEY and CDR2 is SVGEGT. This CDR3 spans 16 amino acids. The V and J ends lost 6 bases and 3 bases, in that order; junction bases with no gene match: 11. The CDR3 nucleotides are TGTGCCAGCAGCCTATCAGCGGGGGGGCCTTTCTACGAGCAGTACTTC. It yields the protein CASSLSAGGPFYEQYF.

J is TRBJ1-3 and V is TRBV7-2, with 9 positions matching TRBD1. CDR3 size: 18 residues. Germline assignment: CDR1 SGHTA and CDR2 FQGNSA. With 2 bases clipped from V and 0 bases from J, the junction kept 8 bases outside the gene matches. The CDR3 DNA reads as TGTGCCAGCAGCTTACGAGTACAGGGGGCAAACTCTGGAAACACCATATATTTT. Translating it yields CASSLRVQGANSGNTIYF.

As regards this clone: The same CDR3 arises from other DNA sequences in this sample as well. This chain joins TRBV5-1 and TRBJ2-5; tentatively, D is TRBD1 (6 bases). The germline V gene has CDR1 SGHRS and CDR2 YFSETQ. This CDR3 is 13 amino acids long. Deletions cut 4 bases from V and 2 bases from J, with 9 bases between. The CDR3 DNA sequence: TGCGCCAGCAGCCTAGGACAGCAAGAGACCCAGTACTTC. Its translation: CASSLGQQETQYF.

This rearrangement joins TRBV2 to TRBJ2-3; D call uncertain. Germline CDR1 is SNHLY and CDR2 is FYNNEI. This CDR3 contains 14 residues. V was shortened by 4 bases and J by 6 bases, with 14 bases between the two germline ends. The DNA of the CDR3 is TGTGCCAGCAGTGGGCCCCTGGCCGGGGATACGCAGTATTTT. Its protein is CASSGPLAGDTQYF.

The chain has TRBV7-2 and TRBJ2-3, with 8 bases aligning to TRBD2. The CDR3 covers 17 residues. The V gene end was trimmed by 4 bases and the J gene end by 1 base; junction bases not matched to a gene: 10. CDR1 SGHTA and CDR2 FQGNSA come from the germline V gene. CDR3 bases: TGTGCCAGCAGCTACCGGGGGGGCGGGAGAGGCACAGATACGCAGTATTTT. Translation gives CASSYRGGGRGTDTQYF.

This chain connects TRBV28 to TRBJ1-2; unclear D gene. Germline CDR1 and CDR2: MDHEN and SYDVKM. Between the trimmed V and J ends, which lost 3 bases and 5 bases, there was a span of 10 bases. The CDR3 runs to 13 residues. CDR3 coding DNA: TGTGCCAGCAGTTTTAGAGCCCTATATGGCTACACCTTC. This translates into CASSFRALYGYTF.

This rearrangement joins TRBV5-1 to TRBJ1-2; D unresolved. The CDR3 length is 13 residues. Germline CDR1 is SGHRS and CDR2 is YFSETQ. The V end lost 0 bases, the J end lost 7 bases, and 10 bases lay between the germline ends. DNA of the CDR3: TGCGCCAGCAGCTTGGACGGGAGAACTGGCTACACCTTC. Protein: CASSLDGRTGYTF.

The chain couples TRBV18 to TRBJ1-1, with TRBD1 matching over 7 bases. V shed 4 bases and J 0 bases; nucleotides not matched to a gene: 11. This CDR3 has 17 amino acids. Per germline, CDR1 KGHSH and CDR2 LQKENI. The CDR3 sequence is CASSLDEQGYLNTEAFF. The CDR3 nucleotides are TGTGCCAGCTCACTCGACGAACAGGGGTACTTGAACACTGAAGCTTTCTTT.

This clone came up once. The rearrangement uses TRBV28 and TRBJ2-7, with 9 bases identical to TRBD2. This CDR3 has 14 amino acids. Germline CDR1 and CDR2: MDHEN and SYDVKM. V was clipped by 3 bases and J by 4 bases; unmatched bases: 4. The CDR3, as DNA: TGTGCCAGCAGTTTCGGACTAGCGCCATACGAGCAGTACTTC. Protein product: CASSFGLAPYEQYF.

The chain couples TRBV7-2 to TRBJ2-1, with TRBD2 matching 7 bases. This CDR3 is built from 15 residues. V gave up 7 bases and J gave up 3 bases; unmatched junction bases: 9. From germline, CDR1 is SGHTA and CDR2 FQGNSA. The CDR3 nucleotides read TGTGCCAGCACCTATCTAGCGGATTACTACAATGAGCAGTTCTTC. It codes for CASTYLADYYNEQFF.

This chain joins TRBV2 and TRBJ2-7; 8 nucleotides line up with TRBD2. Germline CDR1 is SNHLY and CDR2 is FYNNEI. J was trimmed by 6 bases and V by 8 bases; bases with no gene match: 9. The CDR3 runs 13 residues. The CDR3 sequence: CASSGGEPLEQYF. Written as DNA, the CDR3 is TGTGCCAGCTCGGGGGGGGAGCCTCTCGAGCAGTACTTC.

The gene calls are TRBV3-1 (or the pseudogene TRBV3-2) and TRBJ2-3; D is undetermined. The CDR3 length is 15 residues. The V end lost 4 bases, the J end lost 6 bases, and 17 bases lay between the germline ends. Germline loops: CDR1 LGHDT, CDR2 YNNKEL (reference sequence). CDR3 protein: CASSPLSVNLDTQYF. The DNA of the CDR3 is TGTGCCAGCAGCCCGCTTAGTGTGAATCTGGATACGCAGTATTTT.

This clone was counted between two and nine times. The chain links TRBV6-5 to TRBJ1-5; the D gene is possibly TRBD1 (5 bases). The germline V gene has CDR1 MNHEY and CDR2 SVGAGI. This CDR3 is 14 amino acids long. The V end was cut by 6 bases, the J end by 6 bases, with 15 bases between. In DNA form, the CDR3 reads TGTGCCAGCAGCCTACTCGGGGGGAGTCAGCCCCAGCATTTT. Amino acids: CASSLLGGSQPQHF.

This clone has only a few counts. The chain links TRBV25-1 to TRBJ1-3; TRBD1 matches at 8 bases. Per germline, CDR1 MGHDK and CDR2 SYGVNS. The V and J ends lost 10 bases and 0 bases, in that order; junction bases with no gene match: 14. This CDR3 is 17 amino acids long. CDR3 nucleotide sequence: TGTGCCACGTCAGCGGGGACAGGCTTTTACTCTGGAAACACCATATATTTT. Its translation is CATSAGTGFYSGNTIYF.

J is TRBJ2-1 and V is TRBV28, with D tentatively TRBD2 (5 bases). CDR1 is MDHEN, CDR2 SYDVKM, per germline. This CDR3 is 13 amino acids long. Deletions cut 5 bases from V and 5 bases from J, with 10 bases between. The CDR3 bases are TGTGCCAGCAGTCCCGGGGAAGACAATGAGCAGTTCTTC. It is translated as CASSPGEDNEQFF.

This clone was detected only a few times. This chain links TRBV2 with TRBJ1-2; TRBD1 matches at 9 bases. Trimming removed 11 bases from V and 8 bases from J; junction bases left unmatched: 18. Germline lookup yields CDR1 SNHLY and CDR2 FYNNEI. The CDR3 runs to 15 residues. DNA of the CDR3: TGTGCCGGCGGTTCCGGGACAGGGATCCCCGGCGGCTACACCTTC. Encoded protein: CAGGSGTGIPGGYTF.

The chain employs TRBV3-1 (or the pseudogene TRBV3-2) and TRBJ1-2; possibly TRBD1 for D (6 bases). The CDR3 length is 14 residues. V lost 0 bases and J 8 bases, leaving 13 bases between the germline ends. Germline CDR1 is LGHDT and CDR2 is YNNKEL (reference sequence). In DNA form, the CDR3 reads TGTGCCAGCAGCCAAGAGTCAGGGGAAGGCGGCTACACCTTC. This translates into CASSQESGEGGYTF.

The J gene is TRBJ2-5, the V gene TRBV10-1, with TRBD1 matching over 8 bases. The CDR3 consists of 18 residues. Germline CDR1 and CDR2: WNHNN and SYGVQD (reference sequence). With V trimmed by 7 bases and J by 5 bases, 21 bases remained unmatched. Here the CDR3 DNA reads TGCGCCAGCATGCCGGGACATAAGCACCCCAGGGGGCGTGAGACCCAGTACTTC. Protein product: CASMPGHKHPRGRETQYF.

The genes are TRBV19 and TRBJ2-2; 7 bases align to TRBD2. The CDR3 length is 15 residues. Germline V lookup: CDR1 LNHDA, CDR2 SQIVND (reference sequence). The V gene end was trimmed by 1 base and the J gene end by 6 bases; junction bases not matched to a gene: 5. The CDR3 DNA sequence: TGTGCCAGTAGTATAGTTTTGGGAGGGGCCGGGGAGCTGTTTTTT. Translation: CASSIVLGGAGELFF. Filled out from reference TRBV19 and TRBJ2-2, the complete variable domain reads DGGITQSPKYLFRKEGQNVTLSCEQNLNHDAMYWYRQDPGQGLRLIYYSQIVNDFQKGDIAEGYSVSREKKESFPLTVTSAQKNPTAFYLCASSIVLGGAGELFFGEGSRLTVL.